One sample yielded the 20 T cell receptor beta chains listed below, sequenced in a study of CD4 and CD8 cells across lung adenocarcinoma regions. Each CDR3 protein is one row after TCRdb ran MiXCR on the PCR reads. The sample shows some 16,000 distinct CDR3 sequences, approximately 50% of them seen only once. The sequenced sample consisted of CD8+ T cells from the center of a lung tumor. The receptors were gathered from a female donor with lung adenocarcinoma. The CD4 and CD8 labels of this study may be unreliable.

The rearrangement uses TRBV6-1 and TRBJ2-3; TRBD1 might be the D (6 bases). The CDR3 runs 15 residues. Germline CDR1 and CDR2: MNHNS and SASEGT. Trimming removed 7 bases from V and 2 bases from J, with 16 bases in between. The CDR3: CASNPGVGDTDTQYF. The DNA for the CDR3 is TGTGCCAGCAACCCAGGGGTTGGGGACACAGATACGCAGTATTTT.

With regard to this clonotype: The junction does not match germline at one end; this may be a read error. The rearrangement joins TRBV6-1 to TRBJ2-5, with D hard to call. Germline V gene sequence: CDR1 MNHNS, CDR2 SASEGT. The CDR3 loop spans 17 amino acids. CDR3 sequence reads: CASCEVLRGRHQEIQYF. The CDR3 nucleotides are TGTGCCAGCTGTGAGGTACTGCGAGGCCGTCACCAAGAGATCCAGTACTTC.

This chain links TRBV6-1 with TRBJ2-5; 7 bases match TRBD2. The CDR3 covers 16 residues. CDR1 and CDR2 (germline): MNHNS, SASEGT. J lost 1 base, V lost 6 bases, and 11 bases had no gene match. CDR3 residues: CASRGSGRPAQETQYF. Here the CDR3 DNA reads TGTGCCAGCAGGGGTAGCGGGCGCCCAGCCCAAGAGACCCAGTACTTC.

This clonotype was counted a few times. A read error may produce the germline difference seen at one junction end. The V call is TRBV6-1, the J call TRBJ2-3; maybe TRBD2 (6 bases). CDR3 length: 15 residues. Germline loops: CDR1 MNHNS, CDR2 SASEGT. Written as DNA, the CDR3 is TGTGCCGGGGGTCCGGGCGGCGGGGACCAAGATACGCAGTACTTT. Its translation is CAGGPGGGDQDTQYF.

The gene calls are TRBV6-1 and TRBJ2-2, with D hard to call. Deletions cut 1 base from V and 4 bases from J, with 7 bases between. In germline, CDR1 is MNHNS, CDR2 SASEGT. The CDR3 is made up of 14 amino acids. Written as DNA, the CDR3 is TGTGCCAGCAGTGAAGGGCTGGCCACCGGGGAGCTGTTTTTT. This gives the protein CASSEGLATGELFF.

In its sample, this clonotype was seen once. V usage is TRBV10-3 and J usage is TRBJ2-1; 7 bases are shared with TRBD1. The DNA end is a closer match to TRBJ2-7, so the J assignment may be wrong. The CDR3 runs 13 residues. Germline V lookup: CDR1 ENHRY, CDR2 SYGVKD. The CDR3 spells CAISDRVSDEQYF. The CDR3 DNA reads TGTGCCATCAGCGACAGGGTTAGCGACGAGCAGTACTTC.

This clonotype was counted ten times or more. The chain combines TRBV4-2 with TRBJ2-3; 7 bases agree with TRBD2. The CDR3 is made up of 18 amino acids. Germline values: CDR1 LGHNA, CDR2 YNFKEQ. Trimming took 0 bases from V and 1 from J; bases not matched to a gene: 10. CDR3: CASSQDIVGGGRTDTQYF. The CDR3 DNA reads as TGTGCCAGCAGCCAAGATATTGTCGGGGGAGGGCGCACAGATACGCAGTATTTT.

The chain links TRBV6-5 to TRBJ2-5; D is possibly TRBD2 (7 bases). Trimming shortened V by 2 bases and J by 7 bases, and 14 bases separated the two germline ends. This CDR3 comprises 14 residues. Germline CDR1 and CDR2: MNHEY and SVGAGI. CDR3 sequence: CASSYTQGGGTQYF. Here the CDR3 DNA reads TGTGCCAGCAGTTACACTCAAGGGGGGGGGACCCAGTACTTC.

The rearrangement links TRBV5-1 to TRBJ2-1, with 8 bases aligning to TRBD2. There are 15 residues in the CDR3. Germline V gene data show CDR1 as SGHRS and CDR2 as YFSETQ. Trimming at V came to 0 bases and at J to 10 bases, leaving 9 bases not matched to a gene. DNA of the CDR3: TGCGCCAGCAGCTTGGGGCTAGCGGGCCCGGGGGAGCAGTTCTTC. Amino acid sequence: CASSLGLAGPGEQFF. Combining the CDR3 with reference TRBV5-1 and TRBJ2-1 gives the whole variable domain KAGVTQTPRYLIKTRGQQVTLSCSPISGHRSVSWYQQTPGQGLQFLFEYFSETQRNKGNFPGRFSGRQFSNSRSEMNVSTLELGDSALYLCASSLGLAGPGEQFFGPGTRLTVL.

The V gene is TRBV10-3, the J gene TRBJ2-3, with unresolved D. The tail of the sequence fits TRBJ2-7 better, so the J call may be wrong. Looked up from germline, CDR1 is ENHRY and CDR2 is SYGVKD. The CDR3 sequence is 12 residues long. CDR3: CAISRVADTQYF. The CDR3 DNA reads TGTGCCATCTCCCGTGTCGCAGATACGCAGTACTTC.

On this clonotype: A junction boundary mismatches the germline segment, possibly from a read error. This sequence joins TRBV6-5 and TRBJ2-5; the match to TRBD1 covers 8 bases. There are 15 residues in the CDR3. Germline loops: CDR1 MNHEY, CDR2 SVGAGI. In DNA, the CDR3 is TGTGCCGGGGGTTACTCGACAGGGGACGCAGAGACGCAGTACTTT. It translates to CAGGYSTGDAETQYF.

The chain recombines TRBV27 with TRBJ2-4; 8 bases are a match to TRBD1. The CDR3 extends over 14 amino acids. The germline gives CDR1 MNHEY, CDR2 SMNVEV (reference sequence). CDR3 nucleotides: TGTGGCGGCAGGGGGCTGGGAGCCAAAGATACGCAGTACTTC. Encoded protein: CGGRGLGAKDTQYF.

This clonotype was detected many times. The chain has TRBV7-2 and TRBJ2-5; D could derive from TRBD1 or TRBD2 (5 bases each). The end of the DNA is better explained by TRBJ2-7, so the J call may be wrong. Germline lookup yields CDR1 SGHTA and CDR2 FQGNSA. This CDR3 contains 15 residues. CDR3 in DNA: TGTGCCAGCAGCTTAAATCCCGGGACGGCGTACGAGCAGTACTTC. Its protein is CASSLNPGTAYEQYF.

The V gene is TRBV6-5, the J gene TRBJ2-2, with D tentatively TRBD2 (5 bases). The DNA end is a closer match to TRBJ2-3, so the J assignment may be wrong. Per the germline V gene, CDR1 is MNHEY and CDR2 is SVGAGI. CDR3 length: 17 residues. DNA of the CDR3: TGTGCCAGCAGTTACCATCAGGAGGCGGTGAGCACCGAGGAGCAGTATTTT. Translating gives CASSYHQEAVSTEEQYF.

In its sample, this clonotype was seen many times. The chain combines TRBV4-1 with TRBJ2-1, with TRBD1 matching over 11 bases. The last part of the DNA fits TRBJ2-7 better; the J call may be wrong. The germline CDR1 and CDR2 sequences are MGHRA and YSYEKL. The CDR3 is 17 residues long. CDR3 in amino acids: CASSQGPTGTGGSEQYF. CDR3 DNA sequence: TGCGCCAGCAGCCAAGGGCCAACCGGGACAGGGGGGAGTGAGCAGTACTTC.

The chain has TRBV6-5 and TRBJ2-2; maybe TRBD2 (6 bases). Trimming pared 2 bases from V and 16 bases from J, leaving 26 bases between. Germline values: CDR1 MNHEY, CDR2 SVGAGI. The CDR3 is made up of 16 amino acids. The CDR3 reads CASSYVGTLGTEAQFF. The CDR3 region has the DNA TGTGCCAGCAGTTACGTTGGGACTCTGGGGACCGAGGCGCAGTTTTTT.

The chain is built from TRBV27 and TRBJ2-1, with D unclear. The J call is uncertain, as TRBJ2-7 better fits the DNA end. CDR1 MNHEY and CDR2 SMNVEV come from the germline V gene (reference sequence). This CDR3 has 13 amino acids. CDR3 coding DNA: TGTGCCAGCGGGGATCTTTTTACGTCCGAGCAGTACTTC. Protein sequence: CASGDLFTSEQYF.

This clonotype was counted between two and nine times. This chain uses TRBV6-1 with TRBJ2-2, with TRBD1 identical over 7 bases. Germline trimming cut 6 bases from V and 2 bases from J; bases unmatched to any gene: 6. Looked up from germline, CDR1 is MNHNS and CDR2 is SASEGT. This CDR3 spans 15 amino acids. The CDR3 reads CASSTGTVNTGELFF. CDR3 DNA: TGTGCCAGCAGCACCGGGACAGTTAACACCGGGGAGCTGTTTTTT.

Concerning this clonotype: A much larger clone differs from this one at a single base, so this may be a read error. CDR3 region: CASSEAGGAQEQFF. The CDR3 DNA reads TGTGCCAGCAGTGAAGCCGGGGGGGCTCAAGAGCAGTTCTTC. The chain has TRBV6-1 and TRBJ2-1; 8 nucleotides line up with TRBD2. V trimming: 0 bases; J trimming: 10 bases; junction bases outside the gene matches: 5. The germline gives CDR1 MNHNS, CDR2 SASEGT. CDR3 length: 14 amino acids.

This clonotype was seen many times. Germline and junction disagree at one end, which may indicate a read error. CDR3 coding DNA: TGTGCCGTCACGGACTCCGACAATGAGCAGTTCTTC. Amino acids: CAVTDSDNEQFF. The chain is built from TRBV10-3 and TRBJ2-1, with a tentative D call TRBD2 (5 bases). The CDR3 covers 12 residues. The germline V gene has CDR1 ENHRY and CDR2 SYGVKD.